Sequencing of this T cell receptor (beta chain) was carried out in a study of cytomegalovirus exposure and HLA in healthy donors. V lost 3 bases to trimming and J lost 9 bases; unmatched junction nucleotides: 1. This CDR3 contains 13 residues. From germline, CDR1 is PRHDT and CDR2 FYEKMQ (reference sequence). PCR amplification relied on 60 Vbeta primers (plus 13 Jbeta primers). The table came from immunoSEQ multiplex PCR; TCRdb's copy has only in-frame clones and leaves some out. The sample yields 90,000 to 120,000 clones, around three quarters seen once. The sample consisted of PBMCs. This chain links TRBV13 with TRBJ1-6, with 8 bases aligning to TRBD1. This TCR was sampled from a female donor in good health and CMV-seropositive. CDR3 DNA: TGTGCCAGCAGCTTGCAGGGGGCTTCACCCCTCCACTTT. Amino acids: CASSLQGASPLHF.